This T cell receptor (beta chain) originates from a study of STAT5B mutations in CD4+ large granular lymphocyte leukemia. Turning to the study itself: Healthy donors showed HLA-associated enrichment of the CDR3 'QG' motif. Study conclusions and caveats: Top patient clones used TRBV06 genes more often: 8/27 versus 2/35 in controls. Without putative leukemic clones, patient CD4-sorted repertoires remained more clonal than healthy CD4+ repertoires.

This was a survey-level run. The method was immunoSEQ multiplex PCR; TCRdb's version includes in-frame clones alone and lacks a portion of them. The data hold roughly 30,000 clones, with around 72% observed a single time. Concerning this clone itself: The antigen remains undetermined.

The V gene's germline CDR1 is MNHEY and CDR2 SMNVEV (reference sequence). The V gene lost 2 bases and the J gene lost 4 bases, with 14 bases spanning the gap. This CDR3 has 15 residues. The material sequenced was CD4+ T cells from blood buffy coats. The chain couples TRBV27 to TRBJ1-2; the D gene is possibly TRBD1 (6 bases). The TCR was taken from a human donor in good health. The CDR3, as DNA: TGTGCCAGCAGTTTAATGGGGGGGCCCGTCTATGGCTACACCTTC. Its protein product is CASSLMGGPVYGYTF.